One sample yielded the 10 T cell receptor beta chains listed below, sequenced in a study of molecular identifiers for immune sequencing clone quantification. TCRdb re-analysed the PCR reads in MiXCR, keeping a single row per CDR3 protein. This sample has 300,000 to 350,000 distinct CDR3 sequences; about 20% occur once, and the top ten carry 0.81%. What was sequenced was naive CD8+ T cells from blood, with Jurkat cell RNA spiked in. Documented subset: FACS-sorted CD8+CD4-CCR7+CD45RA+ naive T cells. These receptors were obtained from a human donor in good health. Some libraries in this study had Jurkat cell RNA spiked in.

CDR3 coding DNA: TGTGCCAGCAGCGTAGACCTAGCGGGTATCACAGATACGCAGTATTTT. Residues: CASSVDLAGITDTQYF. The chain carries TRBV9 and TRBJ2-3; 8 nucleotides align to TRBD2. The V gene's germline CDR1 is SGDLS and CDR2 YYNGEE. This CDR3 comprises 16 residues. J was trimmed by 2 bases and V by 0 bases; bases with no gene match: 5.

This clonotype was observed many times. The rearrangement links TRBV6-1 to TRBJ2-7; D is unclear. CDR1 is MNHNS, CDR2 SASEGT, per germline. The CDR3 covers 14 residues. V was trimmed by 2 bases and J by 6 bases, leaving 14 bases between them. This chain's CDR3 is CASSEIQADGEQYF. The CDR3 region has the DNA TGTGCCAGCAGTGAAATCCAGGCGGACGGCGAGCAGTACTTC.

As regards this clonotype: The junction departs from the called germline gene at one end, perhaps through a read error. The chain uses TRBV5-3 and TRBJ1-1, with D perhaps TRBD1 (5 bases). TRBV5-3 is an ORF, with its function uncertain. The CDR3 is made up of 17 amino acids. The CDR3 loop is CASSLQTDCLLNTEAFF. In DNA, the CDR3 is TGTGCCAGCAGCTTGCAGACAGACTGTCTTTTAAACACTGAAGCTTTCTTT.

This clonotype was detected many times. The chain has TRBV20-1 and TRBJ2-3, with 8 bases lining up with TRBD2. J lost 4 bases, V lost 5 bases, and 14 bases had no gene match. CDR3 size: 16 residues. The germline V gene has CDR1 DFQATT and CDR2 SNEGSKA (reference sequence). Here the CDR3 reads CSALPQRLAIADTQYF. The CDR3 nucleotides read TGCAGTGCTCTACCCCAGAGACTAGCGATTGCAGATACGCAGTATTTT.

The chain combines TRBV7-9 with TRBJ2-7; D is undetermined. This CDR3 spans 14 amino acids. CDR1 is SEHNR, CDR2 FQNEAQ, per germline (reference sequence). Trimming removed 2 bases at V and 7 bases at J, with 15 bases between. CDR3 sequence: CASSLLGAPREQYF. CDR3 sequence (DNA): TGTGCCAGCAGCTTACTGGGCGCGCCTAGGGAGCAGTACTTC.

Ten or more counts support this clonotype. The V call is TRBV4-3, the J call TRBJ1-1; D is ambiguous. The CDR3 is made up of 14 amino acids. The germline V gene encodes CDR1 LGHNA and CDR2 YSLEER. V was pared by 5 bases and J by 5 bases, with 15 bases between. The CDR3 DNA sequence: TGCGCCAGCAGCAGGGATTCGGGAGATACTGAAGCTTTCTTT. This encodes CASSRDSGDTEAFF.

This clonotype was counted many times. The chain joins TRBV6-6 to TRBJ2-7, with TRBD1 matching 11 bases. V shed 4 bases, J shed 4 bases, and the junction held 6 bases outside the gene matches. Germline CDR1 MNHNY, CDR2 SVGAGI (reference sequence). The CDR3 is 15 amino acids. The CDR3 is CASSLTGQGEYEQYF. The CDR3 DNA follows: TGTGCCAGCAGTTTGACGGGACAGGGGGAATACGAGCAGTACTTC.

The chain employs TRBV19 and TRBJ1-1; D uncertain. This CDR3 has 15 residues. Germline V lookup: CDR1 LNHDA, CDR2 SQIVND (reference sequence). V was shortened by 9 bases and J by 4 bases, with 21 bases between the two germline ends. The CDR3 DNA reads TGTGCCAGCGAAAAATTTACTCGGGGATTCACTGAAGCTTTCTTT. Protein product: CASEKFTRGFTEAFF.

Comments on this clonotype: A single base separates this from a much larger clone, so it may be a read error. This chain uses TRBV6-5 with TRBJ2-5, with TRBD2 identical over 7 bases. The CDR3 has 15 amino acids. The V gene's germline CDR1 is MNHEY and CDR2 SVGAGI. This CDR3 is CASSYGRAVQETRYF. CDR3 nucleotide sequence: TGTGCCAGCAGTTACGGGAGGGCAGTTCAAGAGACCCGGTACTTC.

The chain carries TRBV11-2 and TRBJ2-3; TRBD2 might be the D (6 bases). Trimming took 4 bases from V and 14 from J, leaving 19 bases between them. Germline values: CDR1 SGHAT, CDR2 FQNNGV. The CDR3 spans 13 residues. CDR3 loop: CASSSSTSPFPYF. The CDR3 region has the DNA TGTGCCAGCAGCTCCTCCACTAGCCCCTTTCCGTATTTT.